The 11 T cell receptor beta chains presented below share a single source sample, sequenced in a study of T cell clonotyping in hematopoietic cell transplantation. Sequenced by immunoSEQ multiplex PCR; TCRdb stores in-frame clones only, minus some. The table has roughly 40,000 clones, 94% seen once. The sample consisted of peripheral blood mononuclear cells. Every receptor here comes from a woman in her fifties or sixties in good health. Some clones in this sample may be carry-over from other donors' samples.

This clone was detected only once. In DNA form, the CDR3 reads TGTGCCACCAGTCGCAGTTTGAGTTCTGGGGCCAACGTCCTGACTTTC. Residues: CATSRSLSSGANVLTF. The chain is built from TRBV15 and TRBJ2-6; no firm D call. Germline V lookup: CDR1 LNHNV, CDR2 YYDKDF (reference sequence). The CDR3 runs 16 residues. Trimming took 6 bases from V and 1 from J, leaving 13 bases between them.

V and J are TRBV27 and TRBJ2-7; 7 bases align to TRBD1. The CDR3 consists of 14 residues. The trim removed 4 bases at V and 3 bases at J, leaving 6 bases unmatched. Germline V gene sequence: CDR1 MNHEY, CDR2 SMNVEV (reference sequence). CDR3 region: CASSYGQALYEQYF. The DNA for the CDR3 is TGTGCCAGCAGTTACGGACAGGCCCTCTACGAGCAGTACTTC.

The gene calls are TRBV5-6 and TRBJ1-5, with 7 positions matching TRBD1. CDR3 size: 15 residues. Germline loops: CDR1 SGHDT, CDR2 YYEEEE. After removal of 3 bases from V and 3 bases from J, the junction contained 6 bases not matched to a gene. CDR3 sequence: CASSYRGRNNQPQHF. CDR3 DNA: TGTGCCAGCAGCTACAGGGGTAGGAACAATCAGCCCCAGCATTTT.

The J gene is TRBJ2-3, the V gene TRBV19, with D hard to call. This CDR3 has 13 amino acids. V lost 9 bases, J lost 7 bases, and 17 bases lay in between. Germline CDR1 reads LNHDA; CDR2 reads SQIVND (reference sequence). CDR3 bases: TGTGCCAGCAAAAGCCCAGGATTTTATACGCAGTATTTT. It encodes CASKSPGFYTQYF.

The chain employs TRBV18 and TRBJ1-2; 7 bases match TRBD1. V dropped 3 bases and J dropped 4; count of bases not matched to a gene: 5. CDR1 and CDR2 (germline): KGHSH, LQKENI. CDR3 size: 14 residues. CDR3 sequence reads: CASSPSAGGYGYTF. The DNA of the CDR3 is TGTGCCAGCTCACCCTCGGCAGGGGGCTATGGCTACACCTTC.

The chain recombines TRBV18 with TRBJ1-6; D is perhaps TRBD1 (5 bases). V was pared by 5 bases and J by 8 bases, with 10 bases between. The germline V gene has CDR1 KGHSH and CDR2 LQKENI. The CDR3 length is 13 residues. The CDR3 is CASSRGGDSPLHF. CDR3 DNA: TGTGCCAGCTCAAGGGGCGGGGATTCACCCCTCCACTTT.

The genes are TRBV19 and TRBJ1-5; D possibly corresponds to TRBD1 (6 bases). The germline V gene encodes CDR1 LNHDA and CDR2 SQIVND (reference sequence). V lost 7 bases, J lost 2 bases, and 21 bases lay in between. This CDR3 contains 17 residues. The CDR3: CASTPTKGGSGNQPQHF. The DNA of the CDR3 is TGTGCCAGTACTCCTACTAAGGGGGGCTCAGGCAATCAGCCCCAGCATTTT.

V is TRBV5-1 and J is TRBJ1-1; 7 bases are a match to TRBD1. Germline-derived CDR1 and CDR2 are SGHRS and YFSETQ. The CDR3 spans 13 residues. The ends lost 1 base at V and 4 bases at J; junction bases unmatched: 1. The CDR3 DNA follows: TGCGCCAGCAGCTTGCAGGGGGTCACTGAAGCTTTCTTT. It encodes CASSLQGVTEAFF.

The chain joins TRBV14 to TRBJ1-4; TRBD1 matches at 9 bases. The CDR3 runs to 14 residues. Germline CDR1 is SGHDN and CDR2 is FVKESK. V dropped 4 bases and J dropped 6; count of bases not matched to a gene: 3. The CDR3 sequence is CASSPGTGYEKLFF. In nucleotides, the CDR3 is TGTGCCAGCAGCCCTGGGACAGGGTATGAAAAACTGTTTTTT. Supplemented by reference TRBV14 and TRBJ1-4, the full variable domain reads EAGVTQFPSHSVIEKGQTVTLRCDPISGHDNLYWYRRVMGKEIKFLLHFVKESKQDESGMPNNRFLAERTGGTYSTLKVQPAELEDSGVYFCASSPGTGYEKLFFGSGTQLSVL.

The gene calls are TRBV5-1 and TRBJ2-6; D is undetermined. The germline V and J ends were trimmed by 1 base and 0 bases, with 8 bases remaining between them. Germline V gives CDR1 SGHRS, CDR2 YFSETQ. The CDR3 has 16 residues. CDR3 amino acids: CASSLPSFSGANVLTF. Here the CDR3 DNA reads TGCGCCAGCAGCTTGCCATCTTTCTCTGGGGCCAACGTCCTGACTTTC. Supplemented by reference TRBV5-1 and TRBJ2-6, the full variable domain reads KAGVTQTPRYLIKTRGQQVTLSCSPISGHRSVSWYQQTPGQGLQFLFEYFSETQRNKGNFPGRFSGRQFSNSRSEMNVSTLELGDSALYLCASSLPSFSGANVLTFGAGSRLTVL.

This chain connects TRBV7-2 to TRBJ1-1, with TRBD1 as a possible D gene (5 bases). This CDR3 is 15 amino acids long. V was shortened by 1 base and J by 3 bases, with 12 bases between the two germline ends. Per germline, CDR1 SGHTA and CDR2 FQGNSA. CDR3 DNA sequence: TGTGCCAGCAGCTTAGATATGGAGGGACACACTGAAGCTTTCTTT. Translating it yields CASSLDMEGHTEAFF.